These 9 T cell receptor beta chains were all obtained from the same sample, sequenced in a study of T cell responses to AZD1222 COVID-19 vaccine. TCRdb's copy holds only in-frame clones and misses some; the assay was immunoSEQ multiplex PCR. The data contain some 150,000 clones, 92% of them singletons. Sequencing used peripheral blood, obtained on day 0 of AZD1222 vaccination. The source of these receptors is an adult in good health.

This clone is a singleton in its sample. The chain carries TRBV29-1 and TRBJ1-4; D call uncertain. Trimming took 5 bases from V and 8 from J, leaving 15 bases between them. CDR3 size: 13 residues. CDR1 SQVTM and CDR2 ANQGSEA come from the germline V gene. The CDR3 sequence is CSVKGRLGEKLFF. DNA for the CDR3: TGCAGCGTTAAGGGCCGGCTGGGGGAAAAACTGTTTTTT.

J is TRBJ2-1 and V is TRBV5-4; D call uncertain. CDR1 SGHNT and CDR2 YYREEE come from the germline V gene (reference sequence). CDR3 size: 14 residues. Trimming removed 4 bases at V and 5 bases at J, with 13 bases between. The CDR3 spells CASSQKGINNEQFF. The CDR3 DNA follows: TGTGCCAGCAGCCAGAAGGGAATTAACAATGAGCAGTTCTTC. The whole variable domain, filled in from reference TRBV5-4 and TRBJ2-1, reads ETGVTQSPTHLIKTRGQQVTLRCSSQSGHNTVSWYQQALGQGPQFIFQYYREEENGRGNFPPRFSGLQFPNYSSELNVNALELDDSALYLCASSQKGINNEQFFGPGTRLTVL.

The CDR3 nucleotides read TGTGCCAGCAGGGACACCCTCGGGGGATTCAGCACAGATACGCAGTATTTT. Translated, it gives CASRDTLGGFSTDTQYF. The rearrangement joins TRBV28 to TRBJ2-3, with D possibly being TRBD2 (6 bases). CDR1 and CDR2 from the germline V gene are MDHEN and SYDVKM. The CDR3 contains 17 residues. V lost 6 bases, J lost 0 bases, and 19 bases lay in between.

CDR3 DNA: TGCAGCGGGACCTACTCTGGAAACACCATATATTTT. Its protein product is CSGTYSGNTIYF. This sequence joins TRBV29-1 and TRBJ1-3; D unresolved. Germline loops: CDR1 SQVTM, CDR2 ANQGSEA. Trimming took off 7 bases at V and 0 bases at J, with 7 bases between the two ends. CDR3 length equals 12 residues.

J is TRBJ2-2 and V is TRBV3-1 (or the pseudogene TRBV3-2); 9 positions agree with TRBD2. The CDR3 sequence is 16 residues long. Per the germline V gene, CDR1 is LGHDT and CDR2 is YNNKEL (reference sequence). V trimming: 2 bases; J trimming: 6 bases; junction bases outside the gene matches: 7. DNA of the CDR3: TGTGCCAGCAGCCAATATGGTCTAGCGGGGTCCGGGGAGCTGTTTTTT. Amino acids: CASSQYGLAGSGELFF.

The chain links TRBV5-5 to TRBJ1-1, with 9 positions matching TRBD1. This CDR3 is built from 17 residues. Germline trimming cut 1 base from V and 4 bases from J; bases unmatched to any gene: 11. Germline CDR1 SGHKS, CDR2 YYEKEE (reference sequence). CDR3 DNA: TGTGCCAGCAGCTTGACAGGGGGCCTACTGCTGAGCACTGAAGCTTTCTTT. The encoded protein is CASSLTGGLLLSTEAFF.

The rearrangement uses TRBV2 and TRBJ1-5; TRBD1 aligns across 9 bases. The germline V gene has CDR1 SNHLY and CDR2 FYNNEI. CDR3 size: 13 residues. The trim removed 6 bases at V and 5 bases at J, leaving 2 bases unmatched. CDR3 amino acids: CASSRDRDQPQHF. The CDR3, as DNA: TGTGCCAGCAGCCGGGACAGGGATCAGCCCCAGCATTTT. Based on the CDR3 plus reference TRBV2 and TRBJ1-5, the full variable domain is EPEVTQTPSHQVTQMGQEVILRCVPISNHLYFYWYRQILGQKVEFLVSFYNNEISEKSEIFDDQFSVERPDGSNFTLKIRSTKLEDSAMYFCASSRDRDQPQHFGDGTRLSIL.

The chain combines TRBV15 with TRBJ2-5; D tentatively fits TRBD1 or TRBD2 (5 bases each). CDR1 and CDR2 from the germline V gene are LNHNV and YYDKDF (reference sequence). The CDR3 covers 15 residues. Between the trimmed V and J ends, which lost 0 bases and 1 base, there was a span of 9 bases. CDR3 coding DNA: TGTGCCACCAGCAGAGACCATGGGGGCCAAGAGACCCAGTACTTC. It codes for CATSRDHGGQETQYF.

V gene TRBV7-8 combines with J gene TRBJ2-5; unclear D gene. Trimming pared 4 bases from V and 4 bases from J, leaving 10 bases between. The length of the CDR3 is 13 residues. CDR1 and CDR2 (germline): SGHVS, FQNEAQ. Here the CDR3 reads CASSSLPSETQYF. CDR3 DNA: TGTGCCAGCAGCTCCCTCCCATCAGAGACCCAGTACTTC.